These T cell receptor beta chains were read from a single sample in a study of blood T cell repertoires in COVID-19. Method: immunoSEQ multiplex PCR; TCRdb's copy keeps in-frame clones and lacks some. Among some 270,000 clones listed, around 89% were seen once. The sequenced material came from peripheral blood. The receptors shown here come from a woman between 55 and 75 years old with COVID-19, enrolled during active disease. The CDR3 runs from the conserved cysteine through the conserved F or W. Fields, in order: J gene, V gene, clone size, D gene, CDR3 DNA, CDR3 protein. A D gene is named only where the DNA matches it firmly. Part of the rows lack a size; the others show once, few, many or a class for expanded clones.

j_call: TRBJ1-6; v_call: TRBV19; clone_size: .; d_call: TRBD1; cdr3_nt: TGTGCCAGTAGTGTCAGGACAGGATACAACTCTAATTCACCCCTCCACTTT; cdr3_aa: CASSVRTGYNSNSPLHF
j_call: TRBJ2-7; v_call: TRBV6-5; clone_size: .; d_call: .; cdr3_nt: TGTGCCAGCAGTTACTCGGGGCCCCAGAACTACGAGCAGTACTTC; cdr3_aa: CASSYSGPQNYEQYF
j_call: TRBJ2-1; v_call: TRBV30; clone_size: once; d_call: TRBD2; cdr3_nt: TGTGCCTCCCATGGGGGGGGGAGCTCCTACAATGAGCAGTTCTTC; cdr3_aa: CASHGGGSSYNEQFF
j_call: TRBJ1-5; v_call: TRBV5-5; clone_size: .; d_call: .; cdr3_nt: TGTGCCAGCAGCCTTGATGGAGAACAGCCCCAGCATTTT; cdr3_aa: CASSLDGEQPQHF
j_call: TRBJ1-3; v_call: TRBV7-2; clone_size: .; d_call: .; cdr3_nt: TGTGCCAGCAGCTTAGTCCTTCCCTCTGGAAACACCATATATTTT; cdr3_aa: CASSLVLPSGNTIYF
j_call: TRBJ1-1; v_call: TRBV4-3; clone_size: .; d_call: .; cdr3_nt: TGCGCCAGCAGCCAAGATCATCAGGGAGGGGTTGGGACTTTCTTT; cdr3_aa: CASSQDHQGGVGTFF
j_call: TRBJ2-3; v_call: TRBV7-2; clone_size: .; d_call: TRBD1; cdr3_nt: TGTGCCAGCAGCTTTCGACAGGGGGCAGATACGCAGTATTTT; cdr3_aa: CASSFRQGADTQYF
j_call: TRBJ1-5; v_call: TRBV19; clone_size: once; d_call: .; cdr3_nt: TGTGCCAGTAGTATGGCGGCAGGGTATAACCAGCCCCAGCATTTT; cdr3_aa: CASSMAAGYNQPQHF
j_call: TRBJ1-1; v_call: TRBV6-2/TRBV6-3; clone_size: .; d_call: .; cdr3_nt: TGTGCCAGCAGCGTACTTCGTGAAGCTTTCTTT; cdr3_aa: CASSVLREAFF
j_call: TRBJ2-7; v_call: TRBV5-1; clone_size: .; d_call: .; cdr3_nt: TGCGCCAGCAGCTTGGCTATAGATGCTTACGAGCAGTACTTC; cdr3_aa: CASSLAIDAYEQYF
j_call: TRBJ2-7; v_call: TRBV9; clone_size: .; d_call: TRBD1; cdr3_nt: TGTGCCAGCAGCGCGGGACAGACCTACGAGCAGTACTTC; cdr3_aa: CASSAGQTYEQYF
j_call: TRBJ2-5; v_call: TRBV5-1; clone_size: .; d_call: .; cdr3_nt: TGCGCCAGCAGCTCTGGCGGGGCTGCAACTCAAGAGACCCAGTACTTC; cdr3_aa: CASSSGGAATQETQYF